The 20 T cell receptor beta chains in this list originate from one sample, sequenced in a study of OX40 agonist ivuxolimab in advanced cancers. Produced via immunoSEQ multiplex PCR; TCRdb's table is partial and in-frame only. The sample lists 40,000 to 55,000 clones, approximately 92% seen once, with around 24% in the top ten. The sample was CD4+ or CD8+ T cells sorted from blood, taken in a trial of the OX40 agonist ivuxolimab. These receptor sequences come from an adult with an advanced solid tumor such as melanoma, head and neck, liver or kidney cancer.

The chain combines TRBV25-1 with TRBJ2-3; D remains ambiguous. CDR3 length: 17 amino acids. The V gene lost 5 bases and the J gene lost 5 bases, with 23 bases spanning the gap. Germline CDR1 is MGHDK and CDR2 is SYGVNS. As DNA, the CDR3 is TGTGCCAGCAGTCCCCAGGAAGGGCACGGCACGAGAGATACGCAGTATTTT. Translation: CASSPQEGHGTRDTQYF.

The V and J genes are TRBV11-3 and TRBJ2-7; possible D gene TRBD2, 6 bases. This CDR3 region has 12 residues. Per germline, CDR1 SGHNT and CDR2 YENEEA. Between the trimmed V and J ends, which lost 3 bases and 6 bases, there was a span of 9 bases. The DNA of the CDR3 is TGTGCCAGCAGCTTGGGGGGACGCGAGCAGTACTTC. Translated, it gives CASSLGGREQYF.

The V and J genes are TRBV25-1 and TRBJ2-5; TRBD1 matches 9 bases. The J call could be wrong; TRBJ2-7 is a better fit for the DNA end. The CDR3 extends over 16 amino acids. In germline, CDR1 is MGHDK, CDR2 SYGVNS. DNA of the CDR3: TGTGCCAGCAGTGAAAACCGGGACAGGGTATTCGGCGAGCAGTACTTC. It is translated as CASSENRDRVFGEQYF.

This chain links TRBV4-3 with TRBJ2-2, with 10 bases that match TRBD2. The CDR3 is 18 amino acids. Germline V lookup: CDR1 LGHNA, CDR2 YSLEER. V was pared by 3 bases and J by 6 bases, with 13 bases of the junction left unmatched. The CDR3, as DNA: TGCGCCAGCAGCCAGGGACCCGGGGGTAGCGGGAGGCCCGGGGAGCTGTTTTTT. It translates to CASSQGPGGSGRPGELFF.

The chain is built from TRBV19 and TRBJ2-7; 9 bases align to TRBD1. Per germline, CDR1 LNHDA and CDR2 SQIVND (reference sequence). V lost 5 bases to trimming and J lost 2 bases; unmatched junction nucleotides: 7. The CDR3 sequence is 15 residues long. CDR3 bases: TGTGCCAGTAGTCCGGGACAGGGCCTAACCTACGAGCAGTACTTC. Amino acids: CASSPGQGLTYEQYF. The variable domain in full, with the rest retrieved from reference TRBV19 and TRBJ2-7, is DGGITQSPKYLFRKEGQNVTLSCEQNLNHDAMYWYRQDPGQGLRLIYYSQIVNDFQKGDIAEGYSVSREKKESFPLTVTSAQKNPTAFYLCASSPGQGLTYEQYFGPGTRLTVT.

This clone was seen a single time. The gene calls are TRBV7-8 and TRBJ2-3, with D possibly TRBD2 on 7 matching bases. The V end lost 7 bases, the J end lost 6 bases, and 20 bases lay between the germline ends. The CDR3 extends over 15 amino acids. Germline values: CDR1 SGHVS, CDR2 FQNEAQ. The CDR3 DNA is TGTGCCAGCACCCTGTCGGGGGGCCCCGTGGATACGCAGTATTTT. Its translation is CASTLSGGPVDTQYF.

The genes are TRBV6-1 and TRBJ2-7, with D perhaps matching TRBD1 (5 bases). Trimming removed 6 bases at V and 0 bases at J, with 9 bases between. The CDR3 covers 13 residues. Germline CDR1 MNHNS, CDR2 SASEGT. The CDR3 sequence is CASRDSFSYEQYF. The CDR3 bases are TGTGCCAGCAGAGACAGTTTCTCCTACGAGCAGTACTTC.

The V and J genes are TRBV27 and TRBJ2-7; D tentatively reads TRBD1 or TRBD2 (5 bases each). This CDR3 is 16 amino acids long. V was shortened by 5 bases and J by 3 bases, with 20 bases between the two germline ends. CDR1 and CDR2 (germline): MNHEY, SMNVEV (reference sequence). CDR3 sequence (DNA): TGTGCCAGCAGTCCAAGCTTGGGGGACGGTAGCTACGAGCAGTACTTC. This codes for CASSPSLGDGSYEQYF.

The chain uses TRBV28 and TRBJ2-1; 7 positions agree with TRBD2. CDR1 and CDR2 from the germline V gene are MDHEN and SYDVKM. The J segment lost 2 bases and the V segment lost 6 bases, leaving 1 base of the junction unmatched. The CDR3 runs to 13 residues. The CDR3 region is CASRGLPYNEQFF. The CDR3 bases are TGTGCCAGCAGGGGACTACCCTACAATGAGCAGTTCTTC. Combining the CDR3 with reference TRBV28 and TRBJ2-1 gives the whole variable domain DVKVTQSSRYLVKRTGEKVFLECVQDMDHENMFWYRQDPGLGLRLIYFSYDVKMKEKGDIPEGYSVSREKKERFSLILESASTNQTSMYLCASRGLPYNEQFFGPGTRLTVL.

This clone was detected ten times or more. This chain uses TRBV27 with TRBJ2-2; no clear D gene. The CDR3 extends over 15 amino acids. Germline V gene lookup returns CDR1 MNHEY and CDR2 SMNVEV (reference sequence). V was clipped by 6 bases and J by 5 bases, with 16 bases between them. For the CDR3, the DNA is TGTGCCAGCAGAGCCGGAACAATCGAAACCGGGGAGCTGTTTTTT. This gives the protein CASRAGTIETGELFF.

V is TRBV7-9 and J is TRBJ1-1, with 7 positions matching TRBD1. CDR1 is SEHNR, CDR2 FQNEAQ, per germline (reference sequence). J was trimmed by 3 bases and V by 4 bases; bases with no gene match: 14. This CDR3 is built from 17 residues. The CDR3 loop is CASSSDRVAIPYTEAFF. CDR3 bases: TGTGCCAGCAGCTCCGACAGGGTTGCCATCCCCTACACTGAAGCTTTCTTT.

The V call is TRBV9, the J call TRBJ1-5; weak D call: TRBD1 (6 bases). The germline V gene encodes CDR1 SGDLS and CDR2 YYNGEE. Trimming left V 1 base short and J 5 bases short, with 13 bases between. The CDR3 loop spans 15 amino acids. The CDR3 protein is CASSVPDRTHQPQHF. For the CDR3, the DNA is TGTGCCAGCAGCGTACCGGACAGAACCCATCAGCCCCAGCATTTT.

The V call is TRBV5-1, the J call TRBJ2-1; TRBD1 matches 9 bases. The CDR3 totals 14 residues. Germline V lookup: CDR1 SGHRS, CDR2 YFSETQ. V shed 3 bases and J 6 bases; nucleotides not matched to a gene: 4. The CDR3 protein is CASSSGTGFNEQFF. DNA of the CDR3: TGCGCCAGCAGCTCCGGGACAGGGTTCAATGAGCAGTTCTTC.

The chain joins TRBV5-4 to TRBJ2-7; a weak D match, TRBD1 (5 bases). The V and J ends lost 0 bases and 2 bases respectively, with 21 bases between them. Germline V gene sequence: CDR1 SGHNT, CDR2 YYREEE (reference sequence). CDR3 length: 18 residues. DNA of the CDR3: TGTGCCAGCAGCTTGGGGTCGATGGGAACAGGTCCCCCCTACGAGCAGTACTTC. This gives the protein CASSLGSMGTGPPYEQYF. Full variable domain (outside the CDR3, taken from reference TRBV5-4 and TRBJ2-7): ETGVTQSPTHLIKTRGQQVTLRCSSQSGHNTVSWYQQALGQGPQFIFQYYREEENGRGNFPPRFSGLQFPNYSSELNVNALELDDSALYLCASSLGSMGTGPPYEQYFGPGTRLTVT.

V gene TRBV6-5 combines with J gene TRBJ2-5; D ambiguous. The CDR3 extends over 10 amino acids. The V gene's germline CDR1 is MNHEY and CDR2 SVGAGI. With 6 bases removed from V and 4 bases from J, the gap between germline ends came to 3 bases. The CDR3 sequence: CASRGETQYF. The CDR3 bases are TGTGCCAGCAGGGGAGAGACCCAGTACTTC.

CDR3 coding DNA: TGTGCCAGCAGTTTCAGGGTGGAAGCCCCCAAGCAGTACTTC. Translated, it gives CASSFRVEAPKQYF. The gene calls are TRBV27 and TRBJ2-7, with D perhaps TRBD1 (5 bases). The V end was cut by 3 bases, the J end by 8 bases, with 17 bases between. Germline V gene data show CDR1 as MNHEY and CDR2 as SMNVEV (reference sequence). The CDR3 runs to 14 residues.

The chain has TRBV2 and TRBJ2-7; a weak D match, TRBD2 (5 bases). The germline CDR1 and CDR2 sequences are SNHLY and FYNNEI. The CDR3 sequence is 13 residues long. Trimming pared 1 base from V and 4 bases from J, leaving 8 bases between. Written as DNA, the CDR3 is TGTGCCAGCAGTGAAGGTGAGGGTTACGAGCAGTACTTC. This codes for CASSEGEGYEQYF. The complete variable domain, with remaining parts taken from reference TRBV2 and TRBJ2-7, reads EPEVTQTPSHQVTQMGQEVILRCVPISNHLYFYWYRQILGQKVEFLVSFYNNEISEKSEIFDDQFSVERPDGSNFTLKIRSTKLEDSAMYFCASSEGEGYEQYFGPGTRLTVT.

This chain links TRBV5-5 with TRBJ2-1; D may be TRBD1 (6 bases). V lost 0 bases to trimming and J lost 4 bases, with 11 bases between them. The germline CDR1 and CDR2 sequences are SGHKS and YYEKEE (reference sequence). The CDR3 covers 15 residues. This CDR3 reads CASSLVVGQYNEQFF. The CDR3 region has the DNA TGTGCCAGCAGCTTGGTGGTTGGACAGTACAATGAGCAGTTCTTC.

This clone was observed a handful of times. The CDR3 nucleotides read TGCGCCAGCAGCCAAAGACAGGCCGTCCTTGAAAAACTGTTTTTT. It yields the protein CASSQRQAVLEKLFF. This chain joins TRBV4-3 and TRBJ1-4, with D maybe TRBD1 (6 bases). CDR1 is LGHNA, CDR2 YSLEER, per germline. Trimming removed 2 bases from V and 7 bases from J, with 14 bases in between. This CDR3 has 15 residues.

Only one count was recorded for this clone. This chain links TRBV30 with TRBJ2-1; D may be TRBD1 or TRBD2 (5 bases each). The CDR3 consists of 13 residues. Germline V CDR1 and CDR2: GTSNPN, SVGIG (reference sequence). Deletions cut 7 bases from V and 2 bases from J, with 12 bases between. CDR3 nucleotides: TGTGCCTCTCATGAGGGGACCTACAATGAGCAGTTCTTC. Encoded protein: CASHEGTYNEQFF.